This T cell receptor (beta chain) originates from a study of blood T cells in healthy people across ages. This clonotype has only a few counts. The CDR3 is made up of 14 amino acids. Trimming took off 5 bases at V and 0 bases at J, with 10 bases between the two ends. Alongside a J-beta primer mix, a sample-barcoded 5' primer served in a second PCR lasting 7 to 11 cycles. TCRdb reprocessed the 5' RACE reads via MiXCR and lists one record per CDR3 protein. Found here are about 1.6 million distinct CDR3 sequences, around 35% of them singletons; the top ten hold roughly 12%. This sequence joins TRBV12-3 or TRBV12-4 and TRBJ1-2; the D gene is possibly TRBD1 (6 bases). The clonotype was recovered from a woman under 40 in good health. Sequenced sample: blood. CDR3 coding DNA: TGTGCCAGCAGTAGACAGGAGACTAACTATGGCTACACCTTC. Its translation: CASSRQETNYGYTF.